These 8 T cell receptor beta chains were sequenced from one sample in a study of shared clonotypes between healthy human individuals. TCRdb's copy holds only in-frame clones and misses some; the assay was immunoSEQ multiplex PCR. The table lists about 2.1 million clones, under 95% of them singletons. CD45RO-negative, CCR7-selected cells formed the naive CD8 fraction, which excluded terminally differentiated effector memory CD45RA+ cells. The sequenced material came from naive CD8+ T cells from PBMCs. The receptors come from a man younger than 35 in good health. Some clones in this sample may be carry-over from other donors' samples.

About this clone: Other nucleotide sequences in the sample specify the same CDR3. This chain connects TRBV29-1 to TRBJ1-2; D remains unclear. V lost 7 bases, J lost 1 base, and 7 bases lay in between. Germline lookup yields CDR1 SQVTM and CDR2 ANQGSEA. This CDR3 is built from 11 residues. CDR3 sequence (DNA): TGCAGCGGTCGAGTTAACTATGGCTACACCTTC. It encodes CSGRVNYGYTF. The variable domain in full, with the rest retrieved from reference TRBV29-1 and TRBJ1-2, is SAVISQKPSRDICQRGTSLTIQCQVDSQVTMMFWYRQQPGQSLTLIATANQGSEATYESGFVIDKFPISRPNLTFSTLTVSNMSPEDSSIYLCSGRVNYGYTFGSGTRLTVV.

The V and J genes are TRBV27 and TRBJ2-1, with TRBD2 identical over 9 bases. CDR1 is MNHEY, CDR2 SMNVEV, per germline (reference sequence). This CDR3 spans 14 amino acids. The V segment lost 1 base and the J segment 9 bases; nucleotides outside the gene matches: 4. The CDR3: CASSLLAGAIEQFF. DNA for the CDR3: TGTGCCAGCAGTTTATTAGCGGGAGCTATTGAGCAGTTCTTC.

V and J are TRBV27 and TRBJ1-5, with 8 bases matching TRBD1. Germline values: CDR1 MNHEY, CDR2 SMNVEV (reference sequence). V lost 5 bases, J lost 6 bases, and 9 bases stayed unmatched. This CDR3 is 15 amino acids long. CDR3 protein: CASSPFGTGSQPQHF. The DNA for the CDR3 is TGTGCCAGCAGTCCGTTCGGGACAGGTTCTCAGCCCCAGCATTTT.

V gene TRBV7-8 combines with J gene TRBJ2-2; 9 positions agree with TRBD2. Trimming at V came to 6 bases and at J to 5 bases, leaving 7 bases not matched to a gene. This CDR3 is built from 15 residues. Germline V gene sequence: CDR1 SGHVS, CDR2 FQNEAQ. The CDR3 DNA reads as TGTGCCAGCAGTCTTCTAGCGGGACGGACCGGGGAGCTGTTTTTT. Its protein is CASSLLAGRTGELFF.

This clone appeared once. The V call is TRBV7-8, the J call TRBJ1-1; 7 bases agree with TRBD1. V shed 5 bases, J shed 2 bases, and the junction held 5 bases outside the gene matches. Germline loops: CDR1 SGHVS, CDR2 FQNEAQ. The CDR3 is 14 residues long. The chain's CDR3 is CASSDRDRNTEAFF. The DNA of the CDR3 is TGTGCCAGCAGCGACCGGGACAGAAACACTGAAGCTTTCTTT.

Details on this clone: The sample has other DNA sequences that encode this CDR3 too. V is TRBV5-1 and J is TRBJ2-7; D call uncertain. Germline CDR1 SGHRS, CDR2 YFSETQ. V dropped 2 bases and J dropped 4 bases, with 7 bases sitting between them. This CDR3 spans 12 amino acids. The CDR3 coding sequence is TGCGCCAGCAGCTTATATGCTTACGAGCAGTACTTC. Its protein product is CASSLYAYEQYF.

This rearrangement joins TRBV27 to TRBJ2-5; weak D call: TRBD2 (6 bases). V gave up 3 bases and J gave up 5 bases, with 13 bases separating them. This CDR3 has 14 residues. The germline V gene encodes CDR1 MNHEY and CDR2 SMNVEV (reference sequence). Here the CDR3 DNA reads TGTGCCAGCAGTTTCCGTCGGGCGGGGGAGACCCAGTACTTC. It encodes CASSFRRAGETQYF.

The rearrangement uses TRBV9 and TRBJ2-2, with TRBD2 matching over 7 bases. Germline loops: CDR1 SGDLS, CDR2 YYNGEE. This CDR3 has 18 residues. J lost 2 bases, V lost 1 base, and 11 bases had no gene match. Here the CDR3 reads CASSVLGGLEFNTGELFF. CDR3 nucleotide sequence: TGTGCCAGCAGCGTATTGGGCGGACTAGAGTTCAACACCGGGGAGCTGTTTTTT.